The entry below describes one TCR beta chain. Its specificity is not known. The data originate from a study of cytomegalovirus exposure and HLA in healthy donors. On the study more broadly: Sequencing of approximately 190 million T cells in an earlier analysis found 100 million to 140 million unique TCR beta sequences.

Study-wide points: The authors assumed roughly uniform sequencing depth across donors for presence/absence analyses. Available immune exposure information was restricted to CMV serostatus only.

Primers: 60 Vbeta forward and 13 Jbeta reverse. Original analysis: Tens of millions of unique TCR beta chains, 9.5 million to 14 million shared, were counted in a later analysis. TCRdb's table, derived via immunoSEQ multiplex PCR, lists solely in-frame clones and lacks some. V and J calls and clone size are copied from that table; D and trimming were computed from the DNA. The table includes around 44,000 clones, around 90% detected once. The sequence was obtained from a woman between 40 and 50 years old in good health and CMV-seropositive. What was sequenced was PBMCs.

CDR3 nucleotide sequence: TGTGCCAGCAGCCCCTCGGGGACAGGGGCGGTGAGGCAGTTCTTC. Protein sequence: CASSPSGTGAVRQFF. The V call is TRBV11-1, the J call TRBJ2-1; 10 bases line up with TRBD1. The V gene's germline CDR1 is SGHAT and CDR2 FQDESV (reference sequence). V lost 5 bases, J lost 12 bases, and 13 bases stayed unmatched. The CDR3 runs 15 residues.